The rows below give T cell receptor beta chains drawn from one sample of a study of blood T cell repertoires in COVID-19. Using immunoSEQ multiplex PCR, the repertoire was profiled, and TCRdb retains in-frame clones only, with some absent. The sample includes 200,000 or so clones, 70% to 90% of them seen just once. Specimen: peripheral blood. The receptors were gathered from a man in his forties or fifties who had recovered from COVID-19. CDR3s include the opening cysteine and the closing phenylalanine or tryptophan. The order of the fields is J gene, V gene, clone size, D gene, CDR3 DNA, CDR3 protein. D genes are given only for firm matches. Expanded clones are given a class, and other clones once, few, many or no size at all.

J gene: TRBJ2-5; V gene: TRBV29-1; clone size: -; D gene: -; CDR3 DNA: TGCAGCGTTGTAGCGGACCAAGAGACCCAGTACTTC; CDR3 protein: CSVVADQETQYF
J gene: TRBJ2-6; V gene: TRBV2; clone size: -; D gene: -; CDR3 DNA: TGTGCCAGCAGTGTACTCGAGAAGTCCGGCGTCCTGACTTTC; CDR3 protein: CASSVLEKSGVLTF
J gene: TRBJ2-1; V gene: TRBV2; clone size: -; D gene: TRBD1; CDR3 DNA: TGTGCCGGTACTTTGTCAACAACACAGGGGGTTACGGGAAATGAGCAGTTCTTC; CDR3 protein: CAGTLSTTQGVTGNEQFF
J gene: TRBJ1-5; V gene: TRBV5-4; clone size: -; D gene: TRBD1; CDR3 DNA: TGTGCCAGCAGCTTCGGGACAGGGGTAGATCAGCCCCAGCATTTT; CDR3 protein: CASSFGTGVDQPQHF
J gene: TRBJ2-1; V gene: TRBV5-4; clone size: -; D gene: -; CDR3 DNA: TGTGCCAGCAGCTTGTCGGGGGAGACCGCCTACAATGAGCAGTTCTTC; CDR3 protein: CASSLSGETAYNEQFF
J gene: TRBJ2-3; V gene: TRBV27; clone size: -; D gene: TRBD2; CDR3 DNA: TGTGCCAGCAGTTCTCGGACTAGCGGATCTACGGGGACAGATACGCAGTATTTT; CDR3 protein: CASSSRTSGSTGTDTQYF
J gene: TRBJ1-4; V gene: TRBV7-2; clone size: few; D gene: TRBD1; CDR3 DNA: TGTGCCAGCAGCTCGGGACAGAGTATTGAAAAACTGTTTTTT; CDR3 protein: CASSSGQSIEKLFF
J gene: TRBJ1-6; V gene: TRBV11-2; clone size: few; D gene: -; CDR3 DNA: TGTGCCAGCAGCTTAGAGGGCAGGGTTAATTCACCCCTCCACTTT; CDR3 protein: CASSLEGRVNSPLHF
J gene: TRBJ2-1; V gene: TRBV6-6; clone size: once; D gene: TRBD1; CDR3 DNA: TGTGCCAGCAGTCCAGGGGGCGGTGAGCAGTTCTTC; CDR3 protein: CASSPGGGEQFF
J gene: TRBJ2-2; V gene: TRBV9; clone size: -; D gene: -; CDR3 DNA: TGTGCCAGCAGCCCCCAGGGGTACACCGGGGAGCTGTTTTTT; CDR3 protein: CASSPQGYTGELFF
J gene: TRBJ2-4; V gene: TRBV4-1; clone size: -; D gene: -; CDR3 DNA: TGCGCCAGCAGCCAAGATCAAAGGGGGAAAAACATTCAGTACTTC; CDR3 protein: CASSQDQRGKNIQYF
J gene: TRBJ2-5; V gene: TRBV5-1; clone size: -; D gene: TRBD1; CDR3 DNA: TGCGCCAGCAGCCGGGCAGGGGGAAAGTTCGAGACCCAGTACTTC; CDR3 protein: CASSRAGGKFETQYF
J gene: TRBJ2-7; V gene: TRBV27; clone size: -; D gene: TRBD1; CDR3 DNA: TGTGCCAGCAGTTTCCAGAAGGGACAGGGGTACGAGCAGTACTTC; CDR3 protein: CASSFQKGQGYEQYF
J gene: TRBJ2-4; V gene: TRBV28; clone size: -; D gene: TRBD2; CDR3 DNA: TGTGCCAGCAGTTACCCATCCCCTTCAGGGGGACTAGCGGGAGCCTCCAAAAACATTCAGTACTTC; CDR3 protein: CASSYPSPSGGLAGASKNIQYF
J gene: TRBJ2-7; V gene: TRBV2; clone size: -; D gene: -; CDR3 DNA: TGTGCCAGCAGGGCGCTGGGGACTGGGACCTACGAGCAGTACTTC; CDR3 protein: CASRALGTGTYEQYF
J gene: TRBJ2-7; V gene: TRBV28; clone size: -; D gene: TRBD1; CDR3 DNA: TGTGCCAGCAAGACAGGGGGTCGTTACGAGCAGTACTTC; CDR3 protein: CASKTGGRYEQYF
J gene: TRBJ2-2; V gene: TRBV10-3; clone size: -; D gene: -; CDR3 DNA: TGTGCCATCAGTGAGTCGGGGCCCGGTAACACCGGGGAGCTGTTTTTT; CDR3 protein: CAISESGPGNTGELFF
J gene: TRBJ2-2; V gene: TRBV4-1; clone size: -; D gene: TRBD2; CDR3 DNA: TGCGCCAGCAGCCCCCTCCCCCCGGGACTAGCTACATACGGGGAGCTGTTTTTT; CDR3 protein: CASSPLPPGLATYGELFF
J gene: TRBJ2-1; V gene: TRBV5-1; clone size: -; D gene: TRBD2; CDR3 DNA: TGCGCCAGCAGCTTGAAGCTAGCGGTGAACAATGAGCAGTTCTTC; CDR3 protein: CASSLKLAVNNEQFF
J gene: TRBJ2-3; V gene: TRBV5-4; clone size: -; D gene: -; CDR3 DNA: TGTGCCAGCAGCCCGGACTACGCTAGCACAGATACGCAGTATTTT; CDR3 protein: CASSPDYASTDTQYF
J gene: TRBJ1-3; V gene: TRBV23-1; clone size: -; D gene: TRBD1; CDR3 DNA: TGCGCCAGCAGTCAATCCAGAAGTCGGACAGGGGTAGAGTCTGGAAACACCATATATTTT; CDR3 protein: CASSQSRSRTGVESGNTIYF
J gene: TRBJ1-5; V gene: TRBV4-1; clone size: -; D gene: -; CDR3 DNA: TGCGCCAGCAGCCAAGATCGGGGGGTTTATCAGCCCCAGCATTTT; CDR3 protein: CASSQDRGVYQPQHF
J gene: TRBJ2-7; V gene: TRBV3-1/TRBV3-2; clone size: few; D gene: TRBD2; CDR3 DNA: TGTGCCAGCAGCCAAGGCGGGGGCGAGCAGTACTTC; CDR3 protein: CASSQGGGEQYF
J gene: TRBJ1-3; V gene: TRBV10-2; clone size: -; D gene: -; CDR3 DNA: TGCGCCAGCAGTGAGTCGCGCGCCTTCTCTGGAAACACCATATATTTT; CDR3 protein: CASSESRAFSGNTIYF
J gene: TRBJ1-4; V gene: TRBV3-1/TRBV3-2; clone size: -; D gene: -; CDR3 DNA: TGTGCCAGCAGCCAATCTGTGCGGGGGACTAATGAAAAACTGTTTTTT; CDR3 protein: CASSQSVRGTNEKLFF
J gene: TRBJ1-1; V gene: TRBV10-1; clone size: -; D gene: TRBD1; CDR3 DNA: TGCGCCAGCAGTGAGAACAGGGGGATCACTGAAGCTTTCTTT; CDR3 protein: CASSENRGITEAFF
J gene: TRBJ2-1; V gene: TRBV28; clone size: -; D gene: TRBD1; CDR3 DNA: TGTGCCATAAAACAGGGGGGCGCAGAGCAGTTCTTC; CDR3 protein: CAIKQGGAEQFF
J gene: TRBJ1-5; V gene: TRBV7-2; clone size: -; D gene: TRBD1; CDR3 DNA: TGTGCCAGCAGTTTGACAGGGTTGGAGCCCCAGCATTTT; CDR3 protein: CASSLTGLEPQHF
J gene: TRBJ2-7; V gene: TRBV5-1; clone size: few; D gene: TRBD1; CDR3 DNA: TGCGCCAGCAGCTGGGGACAGGGATACGAGCAGTACTTC; CDR3 protein: CASSWGQGYEQYF
J gene: TRBJ2-7; V gene: TRBV7-2; clone size: -; D gene: TRBD2; CDR3 DNA: TGTGCCAGCAGCTTCGCTAGCGGGAGGGGCGGTGAGCAGTACTTC; CDR3 protein: CASSFASGRGGEQYF
J gene: TRBJ2-4; V gene: TRBV28; clone size: -; D gene: TRBD2; CDR3 DNA: TGTGCCAGCAGAAGGACTAGCGGGAGGGGGGACATTCAGTACTTC; CDR3 protein: CASRRTSGRGDIQYF
J gene: TRBJ2-2; V gene: TRBV28; clone size: -; D gene: -; CDR3 DNA: TGTGCCAGCAGCTCCCCTCAGGGGAAAAACACCGGGGAGCTGTTTTTT; CDR3 protein: CASSSPQGKNTGELFF
J gene: TRBJ1-2; V gene: TRBV28; clone size: few; D gene: -; CDR3 DNA: TGTGCCAGCAAGCCCCTTAATGGCTACACCTTC; CDR3 protein: CASKPLNGYTF
J gene: TRBJ1-1; V gene: TRBV4-1; clone size: -; D gene: TRBD1; CDR3 DNA: TGCGCCAGCAGTCATACGGGACAGACGAACACTGAAGCTTTCTTT; CDR3 protein: CASSHTGQTNTEAFF
J gene: TRBJ2-5; V gene: TRBV11-3; clone size: -; D gene: -; CDR3 DNA: TGTGCCAGCAGACCCCCGTACAGGGCCCAAGAGACCCAGTACTTC; CDR3 protein: CASRPPYRAQETQYF
J gene: TRBJ1-4; V gene: TRBV7-7; clone size: -; D gene: TRBD1; CDR3 DNA: TGTGCCAGCAGCTTAGGAGGGGGCCCTAATGAAAAACTGTTTTTT; CDR3 protein: CASSLGGGPNEKLFF
J gene: TRBJ2-1; V gene: TRBV19; clone size: once; D gene: TRBD2; CDR3 DNA: TGTGCCAGTAGTTCCCTAGCGGGAGGGAAAGGAAATGAGCAGTTCTTC; CDR3 protein: CASSSLAGGKGNEQFF
J gene: TRBJ2-7; V gene: TRBV10-3; clone size: -; D gene: TRBD1; CDR3 DNA: TGTGCCATCAGTGGGGGACAGGGGACCTACGAGCAGTACTTC; CDR3 protein: CAISGGQGTYEQYF
J gene: TRBJ2-1; V gene: TRBV28; clone size: -; D gene: -; CDR3 DNA: TGTGCCAGCCTGGGGGCAGACCTTTGGAATGAGCAGTTCTTC; CDR3 protein: CASLGADLWNEQFF
J gene: TRBJ2-4; V gene: TRBV28; clone size: once; D gene: TRBD2; CDR3 DNA: TGTGCCAGCAGCCAGGGACTATACAAAAACATTCAGTACTTC; CDR3 protein: CASSQGLYKNIQYF
J gene: TRBJ2-7; V gene: TRBV27; clone size: -; D gene: TRBD1; CDR3 DNA: TGTGCCAGCAGATCACAGGGGGCGTTGTACGAGCAGTACTTC; CDR3 protein: CASRSQGALYEQYF
J gene: TRBJ2-1; V gene: TRBV3-1/TRBV3-2; clone size: -; D gene: TRBD2; CDR3 DNA: TGTGCCAGCAGCCTGCCGGGACTAGGGTACAATGAGCAGTTCTTC; CDR3 protein: CASSLPGLGYNEQFF
J gene: TRBJ2-1; V gene: TRBV3-1/TRBV3-2; clone size: few; D gene: TRBD2; CDR3 DNA: TGTGCCAGCAGCCAAGAAAGACTAGCGGACGATGAGCAGTTCTTC; CDR3 protein: CASSQERLADDEQFF
J gene: TRBJ2-3; V gene: TRBV6-5; clone size: -; D gene: -; CDR3 DNA: TGTGCCAGCAGTTACGGACAGATTTTCACAGATACGCAGTATTTT; CDR3 protein: CASSYGQIFTDTQYF
J gene: TRBJ2-2; V gene: TRBV7-6; clone size: -; D gene: TRBD2; CDR3 DNA: TGTGCCAGCAGCTTAGCCCGAGGCATGGTGGGTAGCGGGAGAAGCACCGGGGAGCTGTTTTTT; CDR3 protein: CASSLARGMVGSGRSTGELFF
J gene: TRBJ2-1; V gene: TRBV9; clone size: -; D gene: -; CDR3 DNA: TGTGCCTCCCAGAGGGGGGGGGCTTCCTACAATGAGCAGTTCTTC; CDR3 protein: CASQRGGASYNEQFF
J gene: TRBJ2-1; V gene: TRBV3-1/TRBV3-2; clone size: -; D gene: TRBD2; CDR3 DNA: TGTGCCAGCAGCCAGGGGACTAGCGGCCTCTACAATGAGCAGTTCTTC; CDR3 protein: CASSQGTSGLYNEQFF
J gene: TRBJ2-4; V gene: TRBV19; clone size: -; D gene: -; CDR3 DNA: TGTGCCAGTAGTATAGGTTCGTCCAAAAACATTCAGTACTTC; CDR3 protein: CASSIGSSKNIQYF
J gene: TRBJ1-1; V gene: TRBV2; clone size: -; D gene: -; CDR3 DNA: TGTGCCAGCAGCAGGCCGAACACTGAAGCTTTCTTT; CDR3 protein: CASSRPNTEAFF
J gene: TRBJ2-2; V gene: TRBV5-4; clone size: -; D gene: TRBD2; CDR3 DNA: TGTGCCAGCAGCTTGAGGCGGGAGAAGAACACCGGGGAGCTGTTTTTT; CDR3 protein: CASSLRREKNTGELFF
J gene: TRBJ2-2; V gene: TRBV14; clone size: -; D gene: -; CDR3 DNA: TGTGCCAGCAGGCGGGATCTCACCACCGGGGAGCTGTTTTTT; CDR3 protein: CASRRDLTTGELFF
J gene: TRBJ1-4; V gene: TRBV28; clone size: -; D gene: TRBD1; CDR3 DNA: TGTGCCAGCAGTACCGGGACAGGGTATGAAAAACTGTTTTTT; CDR3 protein: CASSTGTGYEKLFF
J gene: TRBJ2-2; V gene: TRBV5-1; clone size: -; D gene: TRBD2; CDR3 DNA: TGCGCCAGCAGCTTGGGGACTAGTGGCTGGGAGCTGTTTTTT; CDR3 protein: CASSLGTSGWELFF